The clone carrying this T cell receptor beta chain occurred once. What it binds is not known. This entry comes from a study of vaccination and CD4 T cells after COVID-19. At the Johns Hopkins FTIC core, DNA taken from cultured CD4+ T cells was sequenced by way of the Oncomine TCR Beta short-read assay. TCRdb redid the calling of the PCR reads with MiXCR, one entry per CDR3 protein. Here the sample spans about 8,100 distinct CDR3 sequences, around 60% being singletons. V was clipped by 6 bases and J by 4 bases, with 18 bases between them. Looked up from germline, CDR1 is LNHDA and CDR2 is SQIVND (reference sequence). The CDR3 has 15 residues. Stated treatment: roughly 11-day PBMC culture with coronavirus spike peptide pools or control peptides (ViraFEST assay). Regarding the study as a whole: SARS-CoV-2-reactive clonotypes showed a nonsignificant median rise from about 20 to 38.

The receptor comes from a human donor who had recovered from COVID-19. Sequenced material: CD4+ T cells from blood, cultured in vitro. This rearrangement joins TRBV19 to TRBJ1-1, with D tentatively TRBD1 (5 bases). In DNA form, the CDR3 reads TGTGCCAGTAGGGATTCGGTTGGGGCATTCACTGAAGCTTTCTTT. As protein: CASRDSVGAFTEAFF.